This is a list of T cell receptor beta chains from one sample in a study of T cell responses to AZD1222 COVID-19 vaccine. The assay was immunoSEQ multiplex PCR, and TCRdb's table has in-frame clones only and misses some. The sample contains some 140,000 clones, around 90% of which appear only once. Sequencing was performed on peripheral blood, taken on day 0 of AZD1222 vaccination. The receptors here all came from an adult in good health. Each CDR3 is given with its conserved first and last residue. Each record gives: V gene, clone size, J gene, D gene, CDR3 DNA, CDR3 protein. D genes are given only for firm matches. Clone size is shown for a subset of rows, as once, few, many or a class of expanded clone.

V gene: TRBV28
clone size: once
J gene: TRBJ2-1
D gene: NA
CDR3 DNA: TGTGCCAGCAGTTTACGGGCGGCTGAGCAGTTCTTC
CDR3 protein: CASSLRAAEQFF

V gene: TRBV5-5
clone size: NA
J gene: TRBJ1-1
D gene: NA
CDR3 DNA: TGTGCCAGCAGCTTCGACCCTAGGGCCACTGAAGCTTTCTTT
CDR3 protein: CASSFDPRATEAFF

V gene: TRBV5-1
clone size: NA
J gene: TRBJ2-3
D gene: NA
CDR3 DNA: TGCGCCAGCAGCTTGGGAGGTATCACAGATACGCAGTATTTT
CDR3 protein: CASSLGGITDTQYF

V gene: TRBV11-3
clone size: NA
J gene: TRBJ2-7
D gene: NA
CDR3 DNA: TGTGCCAGTTCCGGGGTGGGGGAGCAGTACTTC
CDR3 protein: CASSGVGEQYF

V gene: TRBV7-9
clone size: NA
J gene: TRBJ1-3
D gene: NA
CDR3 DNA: TGTGCCAGCAGCTTATTACAAACCTCTGGAAACACCATATATTTT
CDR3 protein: CASSLLQTSGNTIYF

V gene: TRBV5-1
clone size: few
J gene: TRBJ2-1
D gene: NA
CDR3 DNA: TGCGCCAGCAGCTCTGCCCCGGGAGGAGGGGGGATCGATGAGCAGTTCTTC
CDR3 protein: CASSSAPGGGGIDEQFF

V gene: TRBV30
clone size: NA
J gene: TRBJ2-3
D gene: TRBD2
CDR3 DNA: TGTGCCTGGGCTAGCGGGAGGGCCTGGACAGATACGCAGTATTTT
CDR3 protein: CAWASGRAWTDTQYF

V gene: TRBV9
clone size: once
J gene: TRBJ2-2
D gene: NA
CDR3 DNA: TGTGCCAGCAGCGTAGTGGGGACCGGGGAGCTGTTTTTT
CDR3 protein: CASSVVGTGELFF

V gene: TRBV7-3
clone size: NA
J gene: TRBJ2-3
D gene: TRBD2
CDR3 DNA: TGTGCCAGCAGCCCGTACCCGACTAGCGGGGAAACAGATACGCAGTATTTT
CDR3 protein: CASSPYPTSGETDTQYF

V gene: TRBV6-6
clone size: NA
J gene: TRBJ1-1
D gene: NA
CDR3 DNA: TGTGCCAGCAGTTACTCTGAAAACACTGAAGCTTTCTTT
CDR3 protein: CASSYSENTEAFF

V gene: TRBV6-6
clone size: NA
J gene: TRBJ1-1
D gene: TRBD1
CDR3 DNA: TGTGCCAGCAGTCCTAGACCGGGACAGGTGAACACTGAAGCTTTCTTT
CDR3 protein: CASSPRPGQVNTEAFF